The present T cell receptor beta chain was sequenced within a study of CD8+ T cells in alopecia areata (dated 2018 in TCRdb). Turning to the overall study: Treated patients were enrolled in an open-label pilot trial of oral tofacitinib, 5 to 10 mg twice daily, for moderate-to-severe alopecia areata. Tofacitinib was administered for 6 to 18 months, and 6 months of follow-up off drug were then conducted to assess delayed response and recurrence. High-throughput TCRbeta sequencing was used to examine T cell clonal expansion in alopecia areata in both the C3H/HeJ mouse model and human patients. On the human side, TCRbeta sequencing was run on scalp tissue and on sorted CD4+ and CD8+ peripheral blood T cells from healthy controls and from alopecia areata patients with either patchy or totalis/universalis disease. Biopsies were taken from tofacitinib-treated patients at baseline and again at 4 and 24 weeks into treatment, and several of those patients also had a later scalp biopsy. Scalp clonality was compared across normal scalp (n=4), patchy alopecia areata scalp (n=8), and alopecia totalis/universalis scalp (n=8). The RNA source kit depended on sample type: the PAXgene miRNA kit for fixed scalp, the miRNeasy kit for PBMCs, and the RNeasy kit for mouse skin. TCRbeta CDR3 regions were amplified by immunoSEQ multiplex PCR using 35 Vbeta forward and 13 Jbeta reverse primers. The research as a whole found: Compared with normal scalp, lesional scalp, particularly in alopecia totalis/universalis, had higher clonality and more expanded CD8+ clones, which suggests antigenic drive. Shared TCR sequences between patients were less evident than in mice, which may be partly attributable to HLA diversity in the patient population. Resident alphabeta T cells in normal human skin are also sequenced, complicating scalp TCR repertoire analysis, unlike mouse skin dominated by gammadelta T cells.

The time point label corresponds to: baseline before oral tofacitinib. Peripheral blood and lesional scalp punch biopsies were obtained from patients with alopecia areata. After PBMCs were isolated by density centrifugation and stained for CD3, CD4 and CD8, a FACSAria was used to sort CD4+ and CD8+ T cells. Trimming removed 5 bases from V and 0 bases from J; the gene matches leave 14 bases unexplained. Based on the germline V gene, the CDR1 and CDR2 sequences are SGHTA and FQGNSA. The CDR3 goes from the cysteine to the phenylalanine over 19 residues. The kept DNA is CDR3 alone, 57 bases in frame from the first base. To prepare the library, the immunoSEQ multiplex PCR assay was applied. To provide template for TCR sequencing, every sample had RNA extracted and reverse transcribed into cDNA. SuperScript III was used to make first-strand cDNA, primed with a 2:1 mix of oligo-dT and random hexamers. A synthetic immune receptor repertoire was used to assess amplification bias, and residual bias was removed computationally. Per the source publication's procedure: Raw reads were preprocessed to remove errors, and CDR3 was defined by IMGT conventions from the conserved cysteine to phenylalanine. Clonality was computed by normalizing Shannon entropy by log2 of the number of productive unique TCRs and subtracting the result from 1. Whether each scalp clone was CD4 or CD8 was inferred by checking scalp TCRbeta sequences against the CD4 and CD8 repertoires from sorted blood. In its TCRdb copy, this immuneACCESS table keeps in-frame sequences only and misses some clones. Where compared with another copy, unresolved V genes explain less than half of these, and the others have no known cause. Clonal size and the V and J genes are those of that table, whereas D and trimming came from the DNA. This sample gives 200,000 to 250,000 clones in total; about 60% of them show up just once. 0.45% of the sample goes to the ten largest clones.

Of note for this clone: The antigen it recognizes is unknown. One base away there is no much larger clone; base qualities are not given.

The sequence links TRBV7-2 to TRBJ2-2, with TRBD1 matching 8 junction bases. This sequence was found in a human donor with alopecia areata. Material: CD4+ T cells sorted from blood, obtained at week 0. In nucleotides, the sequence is TGTGCCAGCAGCGACCTCGCTTTCGGGACAGGCGCGAACACCGGGGAGCTGTTTTTT. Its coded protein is CASSDLAFGTGANTGELFF.